This is a list of T cell receptor beta chains from one sample in a study of T cell changes during pregnancy in multiple sclerosis. Using immunoSEQ multiplex PCR, the repertoire was profiled, and TCRdb retains in-frame clones only, with some absent. The sample lists more than 80,000 clones, roughly 90% occurring once. The specimen was peripheral blood, collected in the first trimester of pregnancy. These receptors all come from a female donor with multiple sclerosis, enrolled in a pregnancy study. The CDR3 runs from the conserved cysteine through the conserved F or W.

j_call	cdr3_length	v_call	cdr3_aa
TRBJ2-7	13	TRBV5-8	CASSLGGFYEQYF
TRBJ2-7	14	TRBV5-8	CASRFTGFFYEQYF
TRBJ2-1	14	TRBV28	CASSTFNSDNEQFF
TRBJ2-7	14	TRBV25-1	CASSETGTGPEQYF
TRBJ1-1	12	TRBV2	CASSDPNTEAFF
TRBJ2-4	16	TRBV7-9	CASSLGGGAAKNIQYF
TRBJ1-5	13	TRBV7-9	CASGRDSNQPQHF
TRBJ2-1	16	TRBV27	CASSLSSPRYYNEQFF
TRBJ2-3	16	TRBV7-8	CASSYGTVPSTDTQYF
TRBJ1-1	13	TRBV18	CASSSSGTGEAFF
TRBJ1-2	12	TRBV2	CASRTQGGGYTF
TRBJ2-1	17	TRBV7-6	CASSLAGAGDPGHEQFF
TRBJ2-5	15	TRBV4-2	CASSQDLGGFETQYF
TRBJ1-2	16	TRBV27	CASSSRGGATSYGYTF
TRBJ2-5	15	TRBV7-9	CASSLSSGRRETQYF
TRBJ2-5	14	TRBV7-2	CASSLPGTRETQYF
TRBJ1-5	13	TRBV19	CASSMAGNQPQHF
TRBJ2-5	13	TRBV5-1	CASSLGGAETQYF
TRBJ2-1	15	TRBV27	CASSLLAGGPNEQFF
TRBJ2-5	14	TRBV6-1	CASSRDTEEETQYF
TRBJ1-3	16	TRBV5-1	CASSPAVSESGNTIYF
TRBJ1-5	17	TRBV19	CASSIPRTVRSNQPQHF
TRBJ1-5	14	TRBV27	CASSTGNSNQPQHF
TRBJ2-7	14	TRBV5-6	CASSYGTGSYEQYF
TRBJ2-1	16	TRBV7-6	CASSPLGSGVTNEQFF
TRBJ2-2	14	TRBV5-6	CASSQTSGTGELFF
TRBJ2-5	14	TRBV27	CASSGIAGGETQYF
TRBJ2-5	15	TRBV19	CASSLLAGDQETQYF
TRBJ1-1	14	TRBV6-5	CASSYSSRGTEAFF
TRBJ2-1	15	TRBV5-1	CASSLEGGGYNEQFF
TRBJ2-7	14	TRBV5-4	CASSPGLPGYEQYF
TRBJ2-7	16	TRBV15	CATTREVNRGRGEQYF
TRBJ1-2	13	TRBV5-4	CASSLDRDYGYTF
TRBJ1-4	17	TRBV4-3	CASSQENGRGLGEKLFF
TRBJ2-2	19	TRBV11-2	CASSGLAGGPRANTGELFF
TRBJ2-7	13	TRBV19	CATRQGNHYEQYF
TRBJ1-3	15	TRBV2	CASKLTGTPGNTIYF
TRBJ2-1	15	TRBV5-6	CASSFLAESYNEQFF
TRBJ2-7	13	TRBV5-8	CASSLEGLAEQYF
TRBJ2-5	15	TRBV13	CASSLWGEGGETQYF
TRBJ1-2	16	TRBV19	CASSPYRTLLDYGYTF
TRBJ1-1	13	TRBV5-1	CASSFGQNTEAFF
TRBJ1-2	14	TRBV9	CASSGGGPNYGYTF
TRBJ1-1	15	TRBV29-1	CSVEEGAGGNTEAFF